This TCR beta chain originates from a study of CD8+CD57+ T cells in acquired aplastic anemia. Turning to the study itself: When averaged, DNA from sorted CD4+ and CD8+ cells came to 3.2 ug. Healthy donors yielded 9.5 million to 11 million CD4+ cell reads on average. Findings and limits, study-wide: A set of approximately 29 CD8+ CDR3 sequences was shared between patients and controls, and these sequences appeared highly expressed in patients. Researchers reported that CD8+ Simpson's diversity was not significantly different in patients versus controls.

Genomic DNA templated the TCR beta VDJ and CDR3 profiling. TCRdb ran MiXCR on the reads and lists one entry per CDR3 protein. The sample includes some 210,000 distinct CDR3 sequences, approximately 57% of them seen just once. V lost 4 bases, J lost 0 bases, and 14 bases lay in between. CDR3 length: 15 amino acids. The germline V gene encodes CDR1 SGDLS and CDR2 YYNGEE. Concerning this clonotype: Its antigen is unidentified.

The sample was sorted CD4+, CD8+, or CD8+CD57+ T cells (not recorded which) from PBMCs. The chain is built from TRBV9 and TRBJ2-7; D may be TRBD2 (6 bases). The clonotype comes from a human donor in good health. Here the CDR3 DNA reads TGTGCCAGCAGCCCCGGGGGTTCCCGCTCCTACGAGCAGTACTTC. The encoded protein is CASSPGGSRSYEQYF.